This record looks at one TCR beta chain sequence and its context. Its specificity is unknown. This sample is drawn from a study of T cell responses to AZD1222 COVID-19 vaccine. Sequenced by immunoSEQ multiplex PCR; TCRdb stores in-frame clones only, minus some. The sample has some 120,000 clones; 80% to 90% are singletons. General study results and limits: Donors in the cohort were predominantly white British and more often female, and clonal diversity was possibly underestimated.

The CDR3 extends over 15 amino acids. Germline loops: CDR1 SGHDT, CDR2 YYEEEE. The V and J ends lost 4 bases and 2 bases, in that order; junction bases with no gene match: 4. This sequence originates from an adult in good health. Sequences were derived from peripheral blood, sampled on day 0 of AZD1222 vaccination. J is TRBJ2-5 and V is TRBV5-6, with 11 bases identical to TRBD2. DNA for the CDR3: TGTGCCAGCAGCGTCCCTAGCGGGGGGCAAGAGACCCAGTACTTC. It specifies CASSVPSGGQETQYF.